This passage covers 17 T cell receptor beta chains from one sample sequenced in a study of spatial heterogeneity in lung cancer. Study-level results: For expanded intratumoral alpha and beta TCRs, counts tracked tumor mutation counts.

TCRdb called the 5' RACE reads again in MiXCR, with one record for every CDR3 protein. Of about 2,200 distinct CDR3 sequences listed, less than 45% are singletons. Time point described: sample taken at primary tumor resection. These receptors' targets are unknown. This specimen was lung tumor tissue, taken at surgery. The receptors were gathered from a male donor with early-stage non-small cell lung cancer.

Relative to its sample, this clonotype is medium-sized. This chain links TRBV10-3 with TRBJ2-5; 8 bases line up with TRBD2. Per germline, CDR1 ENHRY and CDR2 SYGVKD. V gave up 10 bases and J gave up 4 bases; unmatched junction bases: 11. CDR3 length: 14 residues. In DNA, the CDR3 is TGTGCCACCAACCCTTCGGGGGGGCGAGAGACCCAGTACTTC. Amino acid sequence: CATNPSGGRETQYF.

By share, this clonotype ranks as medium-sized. CDR3 coding DNA: TGTGCCAGCAGCCCCAACCGAGCAGGGGGAGGGGAGACCCAGTACTTC. Amino acids: CASSPNRAGGGETQYF. The chain links TRBV7-6 to TRBJ2-5; possibly TRBD1 or TRBD2 for D (7 bases each). CDR3 length: 16 amino acids. Trimming shortened V by 5 bases and J by 5 bases, and 21 bases separated the two germline ends. Germline values: CDR1 SGHVS, CDR2 FNYEAQ. The complete variable domain, with remaining parts taken from reference TRBV7-6 and TRBJ2-5, reads GAGVSQSPRYKVTKRGQDVALRCDPISGHVSLYWYRQALGQGPEFLTYFNYEAQQDKSGLPNDRFSAERPEGSISTLTIQRTEQRDSAMYRCASSPNRAGGGETQYFGPGTRLLVL.

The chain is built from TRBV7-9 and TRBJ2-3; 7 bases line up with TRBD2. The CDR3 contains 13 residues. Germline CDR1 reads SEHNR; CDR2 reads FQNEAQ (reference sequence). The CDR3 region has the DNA TGTGCGGACGGCGGGAGAGCTACAGATACGCAGTATTTT. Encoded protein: CADGGRATDTQYF.

Here the CDR3 DNA reads TGCGCCAGCAGCTTGGGGGGGAAGAACACTGAAGCTTTCTTT. It encodes CASSLGGKNTEAFF. This sequence joins TRBV5-1 and TRBJ1-1; a possible D gene is TRBD1 (5 bases). The V end was cut by 0 bases, the J end by 1 base, with 7 bases between. The CDR3 contains 14 residues. In germline, CDR1 is SGHRS, CDR2 YFSETQ.

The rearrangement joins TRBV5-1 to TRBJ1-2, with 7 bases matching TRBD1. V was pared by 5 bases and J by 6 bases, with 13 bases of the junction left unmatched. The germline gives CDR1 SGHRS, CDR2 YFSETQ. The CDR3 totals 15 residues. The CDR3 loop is CASRGSQGGLDGYTF. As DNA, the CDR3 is TGCGCCAGCAGGGGTTCCCAGGGGGGGCTCGATGGCTACACCTTC.

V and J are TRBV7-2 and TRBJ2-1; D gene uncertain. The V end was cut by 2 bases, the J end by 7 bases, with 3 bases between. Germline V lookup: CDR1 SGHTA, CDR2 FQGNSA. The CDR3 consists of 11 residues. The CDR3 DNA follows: TGTGCCAGCAGCTTATGGAATGAGCAGTTCTTC. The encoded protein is CASSLWNEQFF. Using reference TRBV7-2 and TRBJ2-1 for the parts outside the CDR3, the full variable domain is GAGVSQSPSNKVTEKGKDVELRCDPISGHTALYWYRQSLGQGLEFLIYFQGNSAPDKSGLPSDRFSAERTGGSVSTLTIQRTQQEDSAVYLCASSLWNEQFFGPGTRLTVL.

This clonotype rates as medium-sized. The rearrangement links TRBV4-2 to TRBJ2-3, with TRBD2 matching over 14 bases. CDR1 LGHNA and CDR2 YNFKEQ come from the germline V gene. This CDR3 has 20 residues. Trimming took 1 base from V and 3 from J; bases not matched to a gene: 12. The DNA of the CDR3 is TGTGCCAGCAGCCAAGCCCCTGAGTGGACTAGCGGGAGGCCTACAGATACGCAGTATTTT. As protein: CASSQAPEWTSGRPTDTQYF.

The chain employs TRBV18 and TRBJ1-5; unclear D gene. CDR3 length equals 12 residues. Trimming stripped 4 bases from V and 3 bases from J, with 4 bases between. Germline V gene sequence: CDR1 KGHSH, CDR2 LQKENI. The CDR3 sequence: CASSRDNQPQHF. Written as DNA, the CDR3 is TGTGCCAGCTCACGAGACAATCAGCCCCAGCATTTT.

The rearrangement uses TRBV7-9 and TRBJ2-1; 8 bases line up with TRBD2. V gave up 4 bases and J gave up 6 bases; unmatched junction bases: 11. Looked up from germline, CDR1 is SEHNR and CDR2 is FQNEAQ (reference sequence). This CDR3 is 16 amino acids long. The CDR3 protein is CASSYPYIAGFNEQFF. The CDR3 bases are TGTGCCAGCAGCTACCCCTATATAGCGGGATTCAATGAGCAGTTCTTC.

The CDR3 is CAITEGHQNTGELFF. As DNA, the CDR3 is TGTGCCATCACCGAAGGGCACCAGAACACCGGGGAGCTGTTTTTT. The chain employs TRBV10-3 and TRBJ2-2; D call uncertain. This CDR3 region has 15 residues. The V gene's germline CDR1 is ENHRY and CDR2 SYGVKD. V was shortened by 7 bases and J by 1 base, with 13 bases between the two germline ends.

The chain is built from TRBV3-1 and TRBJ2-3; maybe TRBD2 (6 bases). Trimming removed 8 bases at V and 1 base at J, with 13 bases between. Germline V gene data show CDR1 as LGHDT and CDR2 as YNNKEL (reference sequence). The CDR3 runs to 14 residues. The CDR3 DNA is TGTGCCAGCTCCAGCGGGTTCGGCACAGATACGCAGTATTTT. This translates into CASSSGFGTDTQYF.

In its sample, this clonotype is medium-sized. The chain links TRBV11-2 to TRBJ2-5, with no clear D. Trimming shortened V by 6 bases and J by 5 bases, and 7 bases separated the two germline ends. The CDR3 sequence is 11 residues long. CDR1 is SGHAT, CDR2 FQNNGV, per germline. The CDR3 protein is CASSSRETQYF. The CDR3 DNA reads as TGTGCCAGCAGTTCGCGGGAGACCCAGTACTTC. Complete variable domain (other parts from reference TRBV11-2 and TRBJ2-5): EAGVAQSPRYKIIEKRQSVAFWCNPISGHATLYWYQQILGQGPKLLIQFQNNGVVDDSQLPKDRFSAERLKGVDSTLKIQPAKLEDSAVYLCASSSRETQYFGPGTRLLVL.

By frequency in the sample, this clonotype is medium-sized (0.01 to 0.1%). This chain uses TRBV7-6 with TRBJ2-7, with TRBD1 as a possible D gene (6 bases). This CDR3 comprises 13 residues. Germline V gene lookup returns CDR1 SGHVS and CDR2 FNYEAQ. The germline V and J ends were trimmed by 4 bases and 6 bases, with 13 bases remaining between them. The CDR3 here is CASSSNRDREQYF. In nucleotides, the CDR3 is TGTGCCAGCAGCTCCAACAGGGACCGCGAGCAGTACTTC.

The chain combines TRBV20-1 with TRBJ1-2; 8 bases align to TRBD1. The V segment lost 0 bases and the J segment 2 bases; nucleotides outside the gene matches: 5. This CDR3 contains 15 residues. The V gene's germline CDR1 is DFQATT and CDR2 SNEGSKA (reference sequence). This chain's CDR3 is CSARDGQGRNYGYTF. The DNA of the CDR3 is TGCAGTGCTAGAGATGGACAGGGACGCAACTATGGCTACACCTTC.

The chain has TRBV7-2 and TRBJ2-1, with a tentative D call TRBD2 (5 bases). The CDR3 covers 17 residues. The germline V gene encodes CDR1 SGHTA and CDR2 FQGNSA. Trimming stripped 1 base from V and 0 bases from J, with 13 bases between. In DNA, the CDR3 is TGTGCCAGCAGCTTAGACTTTCCTGGGAGCTCCTACAATGAGCAGTTCTTC. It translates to CASSLDFPGSSYNEQFF. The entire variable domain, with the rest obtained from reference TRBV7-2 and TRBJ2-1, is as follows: GAGVSQSPSNKVTEKGKDVELRCDPISGHTALYWYRQSLGQGLEFLIYFQGNSAPDKSGLPSDRFSAERTGGSVSTLTIQRTQQEDSAVYLCASSLDFPGSSYNEQFFGPGTRLTVL.

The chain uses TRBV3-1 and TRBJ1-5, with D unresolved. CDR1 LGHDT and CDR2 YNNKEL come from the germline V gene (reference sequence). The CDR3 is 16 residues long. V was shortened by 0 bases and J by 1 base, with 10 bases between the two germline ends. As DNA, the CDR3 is TGTGCCAGCAGCCAAGATTGGGGAGGGAGCAATCAGCCCCAGCATTTT. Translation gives CASSQDWGGSNQPQHF.

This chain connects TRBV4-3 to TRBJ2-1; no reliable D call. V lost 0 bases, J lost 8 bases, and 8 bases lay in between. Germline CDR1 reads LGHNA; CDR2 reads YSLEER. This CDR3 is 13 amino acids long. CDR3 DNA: TGCGCCAGCAGCCAAGATATGCGAGATGAGCAGTTCTTC. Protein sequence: CASSQDMRDEQFF.